The rows below give T cell receptor beta chains drawn from one sample of a study of cytomegalovirus exposure and HLA in healthy donors. Sequencing used immunoSEQ multiplex PCR; TCRdb keeps in-frame clones, though not all of them. The sample holds some 150,000 clones, around four fifths seen once. The source material was PBMCs. Every receptor here comes from a woman aged 40 to 50 in good health and CMV-seronegative. Each CDR3 is given without its conserved first and last residue.

v_gene	CDR3aa
TRBV4-3	ASSQDWTKNTEAF
TRBV6-6	ASSYSKTGKETQY
TRBV5-4	ASNPAGGSEAF
TRBV5-1	ASSLERGNRGEQF
TRBV2	ASSDPGGSQPQH
TRBV4-3	ASSQVQANYGYT
TRBV4-3	ASSQESGGSYEQY
TRBV6-5	ASSYGDRGLYEQY
TRBV29-1	SVAPSGEIYEQY
TRBV19	ASSDRRDTEAF
TRBV19	ASSIATGSHSTQH
TRBV6-6	ASSLSGASTDTQY
TRBV29-1	SVSRDYGYT
TRBV9	ASREETGVNTGELF
TRBV19	ASSMPTGNTEAF
TRBV6-5	ASAGSRVGGYT
TRBV7-8	ASSLEGALPEQY
TRBV2	ASNDRGVYGYT
TRBV20-1	SATENNEQF
TRBV30	AWSLNSGNTEAF
TRBV7-9	ASSQQGYGYT
TRBV7-9	ASSLAGETQY